The TCR beta chain under discussion was sequenced for a study of tumor-infiltrating lymphocytes in primary liver carcinoma. Study in general: Each of the growths was stage T1-T3 N0M0, extending roughly 4.2 to 11 cm across.

Synthesis of TCR beta cDNA was carried out from about 0.55 ug total RNA with a constant-region primer. ARM-PCR, slightly modified, supplied the TCR beta libraries through three nested multiplex PCR rounds. Two initial PCR rounds of roughly 10 cycles each paired TRBV1-TRBV30 forward primers with a C-beta reverse primer. TCRdb re-called the multiplex PCR reads through MiXCR, storing one row per CDR3 protein. Of 100,000 or so distinct CDR3 sequences listed, roughly 80% are singletons. Overall study results and limits: Tumors reached a significantly greater top-250-clone fraction than blood did (p = 0.039).

The germline V gene has CDR1 SQVTM and CDR2 ANQGSEA. The CDR3 comprises 14 residues, both ends counted. Co-extraction yielded RNA and DNA from around 20-30 mg of unsorted bulk tissue. This clonotype was detected once. What it recognizes is unknown. The CDR3 does not close with the conserved phenylalanine or tryptophan, likely indicating a read error. No DNA is shown, since the ends of the CDR3 on it are uncertain; the CDR3 is the one TCRdb lists. This clonotype originated in a man in his forties with primary liver carcinoma and hepatitis B virus infection. This rearrangement joins TRBV29-1 to TRBJ2-1; the table names TRBD1, a call not compared with the DNA. The material sequenced was liver tumor tissue from sampling region 3. Subset given: tumor region T3, left-lateral pole. CDR3 amino acids: CSGTGTGDVGEDFI.